Listed below are T cell receptor beta chains from one sample, sequenced in a study of blood T cells in healthy people across ages. MiXCR, run by TCRdb on the 5' RACE reads, gives a single entry per CDR3 protein. The profile shows 550,000 to 700,000 distinct CDR3 sequences, about 25% of them singletons. Sequenced: blood. These receptors all come from a woman aged 70-85 years in good health. Each CDR3 is given with its conserved first and last residue. D genes are given only for firm matches. Size is stated for part of the rows, as once, few or many counts, or as a class when the clone is expanded.

>-|-|TRBJ2-1|TRBV6-5
TGTGCCAGCAGTCCCCGAGGGGTGAACTCCTACAATGAGCAGTTCTTC
CASSPRGVNSYNEQFF
>-|-|TRBJ2-5|TRBV3-1
TGTGCCAGCAGCCTGCGGGGGCGGGGGTCTGTAGAAGAGACCCAGTACTTC
CASSLRGRGSVEETQYF
>few|TRBD1|TRBJ1-2|TRBV5-1
TGCGCCAGCAGATCGGGAACAGGGGTTAACTATGGCTACACCTTC
CASRSGTGVNYGYTF
>many|TRBD1|TRBJ2-7|TRBV18
TGTGCCAGCTCTCTTTCAGGACAGGGGTTCTACGAGCAGTACTTC
CASSLSGQGFYEQYF
>many|-|TRBJ1-2|TRBV6-6
TGTGCCAGCAGCCGGGACACAAACTATGGCTACACCTTC
CASSRDTNYGYTF
>-|-|TRBJ1-2|TRBV4-1
TGCGCCAGCAGCCAAGAGGGTTACGATGGCTTCACCTTC
CASSQEGYDGFTF
>-|-|TRBJ2-1|TRBV20-1
TGCAGTGCTAGGATCCAGGGAGGCTACAATGAGCAGTTCTTC
CSARIQGGYNEQFF
>few|-|TRBJ1-4|TRBV20-1
TGCAGTGCTAGAGATCCCTCCGGACATACTAATGAAAAACTGTTTTTT
CSARDPSGHTNEKLFF
>many|-|TRBJ2-7|TRBV20-1
TGCAGCGCCTCCGGTAGGGGGACCGAGCAGTACTTC
CSASGRGTEQYF
>-|TRBD1|TRBJ2-7|TRBV7-2
TGTGCCAGCAGCCTTCAGGGGGTGATCCCCGACGAGCAGTACTTC
CASSLQGVIPDEQYF
>few|-|TRBJ2-7|TRBV30
TGTGCCTGGAGTGCGGTAGTAGGTTACGAGCAGTACTTC
CAWSAVVGYEQYF
>few|-|TRBJ2-6|TRBV12-3/TRBV12-4
TGTGCCAGCAGTTTATGGTCTGGGGCCAACGTCCTGACTTTC
CASSLWSGANVLTF
>many|TRBD1|TRBJ2-2|TRBV4-2
TGTGCCAGCAGCCAAGATGCTACAGGGGTTAACACCGGGGAGCTGTTTTTT
CASSQDATGVNTGELFF
>-|-|TRBJ1-6|TRBV7-2
TGTGCCAGCAGCTTAGCAATTACCAGCCCGCCCCTCCACTTT
CASSLAITSPPLHF
>-|TRBD2|TRBJ2-3|TRBV2
TGTGCCAGCCTACAGGGTAGCGGGGAGGGGACGCAGTATTTT
CASLQGSGEGTQYF
>few|TRBD2|TRBJ2-5|TRBV6-2/TRBV6-3
TGTGCCAGCGGTGAGACTAGCGGGGGCAAGGAGACCCAGTACTTC
CASGETSGGKETQYF
>-|TRBD2|TRBJ2-1|TRBV10-3
TGTGCCACCGGGGGGAATGAGCAGTTCTTC
CATGGNEQFF
>-|-|TRBJ2-7|TRBV29-1
TGCAGCGTTGAGGTAGACGGGACACCAAACTACGAGCAGTACTTC
CSVEVDGTPNYEQYF
>few|TRBD2|TRBJ2-7|TRBV7-2
TGTGCCAGCAGCGTACTTCGGACTAGCGGGCACTACGAGCAGTACTTC
CASSVLRTSGHYEQYF
>-|-|TRBJ2-1|TRBV11-2
TGTGCCAGCAGGGGGGGCTACAATGAGCAGTTCTTC
CASRGGYNEQFF
>-|TRBD2|TRBJ2-5|TRBV12-3/TRBV12-4
TGTGCCAGCAGCCGAAATAGCGGGGGCGCTAAAGAGACCCAGTACTTC
CASSRNSGGAKETQYF
>few|TRBD2|TRBJ2-7|TRBV12-3/TRBV12-4
TGTGCCAGCAGTTCAACTAGCGTTTCCTACGAGCAGTACTTC
CASSSTSVSYEQYF
>-|TRBD1|TRBJ1-2|TRBV7-2
TGTGCCAGCAGCCTCTTTTCCGGGACAGAACATGGCTACACCTTC
CASSLFSGTEHGYTF
>-|-|TRBJ2-3|TRBV7-9
TGTGCCAGCAGCTTTGGGCGGATAAATACGCGGTATTTT
CASSFGRINTRYF
>-|-|TRBJ1-1|TRBV20-1
TGCAGTGCTAGAGAGGGCGGTATGAACACTGAAGCTTTCTTT
CSAREGGMNTEAFF
>few|-|TRBJ1-1|TRBV29-1
TGCAGCGTTGAAGGGGCCCCAGGATCTGAAGCTTTCTTT
CSVEGAPGSEAFF
>-|TRBD1|TRBJ1-1|TRBV20-1
TGCAGTGCTAGAGCCGGGACAGGGAACACTGAAGCTTTCTTT
CSARAGTGNTEAFF
>-|TRBD2|TRBJ2-7|TRBV20-1
TGCAGTGCTAGATCCACTAGCGGGGGTCAGTTATACGAGCAGTACTTC
CSARSTSGGQLYEQYF
>-|TRBD1|TRBJ1-3|TRBV3-1
TGTGCCAGCAGCCCAAGGGGGCACGGAAACACCATATATTTT
CASSPRGHGNTIYF
>once|-|TRBJ2-5|TRBV30
TGTGCCTGGAGCGCAGGACAGTTTAGAGAGACCCAGTACTTC
CAWSAGQFRETQYF
>few|-|TRBJ1-6|TRBV7-2
TGTGCCAGCAGCTTAGCTCAGAGCCATTCACCCCTCCACTTT
CASSLAQSHSPLHF
>few|-|TRBJ1-1|TRBV7-8
TGTGCCAGCAGCATTGGGACAATAATCACTGAAGCTTTCTTT
CASSIGTIITEAFF
>few|TRBD2|TRBJ2-1|TRBV7-8
TGTGCCAGCACCGGGGGACTAGCGGGGTTTGAATCCAATGAGCAGTTCTTC
CASTGGLAGFESNEQFF
>-|TRBD1|TRBJ1-2|TRBV5-6
TGTGCCAGCAGCCTACGGGACAGGTTAAGAGCTAACTATGGCTACACCTTC
CASSLRDRLRANYGYTF
>-|-|TRBJ2-2|TRBV5-1
TGCGCCAGCAGCTTGGTCCGGGGGACAGCCACCGGGGAGCTGTTTTTT
CASSLVRGTATGELFF
>-|TRBD2|TRBJ2-5|TRBV11-2
TGTGCCAGCAGCGCAGCGGGGGGAAACCAAGAGACCCAGTACTTC
CASSAAGGNQETQYF
>-|-|TRBJ2-5|TRBV20-1
TGCAGTGCTAGAGATCCAGTGGGGGCGGGAGAGACCCAGTACTTC
CSARDPVGAGETQYF
>-|TRBD2|TRBJ2-3|TRBV28
TGTGCCAGCAGTCCACCTAGCGGGAGGGCCCTGGATACGCAGTATTTT
CASSPPSGRALDTQYF
>few|-|TRBJ2-1|TRBV3-1
TGTGCCAGCAGCCTCCAATCCGGGCTGAATGAGCAGTTCTTC
CASSLQSGLNEQFF
>-|TRBD1|TRBJ1-1|TRBV5-1
TGCGCCAGCAGCCGAACACAGGGGGATACTGAAGCTTTCTTT
CASSRTQGDTEAFF
>-|-|TRBJ2-1|TRBV5-1
TGCGCCAGCAGCCCGGGGGCCCCTTACAATGAGCAGTTCTTC
CASSPGAPYNEQFF
>once|-|TRBJ2-1|TRBV6-5
TGTGCCAGCAGCTCCCGACTAGGTCTTGAGCAGTTCTTC
CASSSRLGLEQFF
>-|TRBD1|TRBJ1-2|TRBV27
TGTGCCAGTGGACAGGCAGGCTCGACTTGGGGCGGCTACACCTTC
CASGQAGSTWGGYTF
>-|TRBD1|TRBJ1-1|TRBV12-3/TRBV12-4
TGTGCCAGCCTAAGTGGGACAGGGGACACTGAAGCTTTCTTT
CASLSGTGDTEAFF
>few|-|TRBJ1-6|TRBV19
TGTGCCAGTAGTTGGGGACCAGGCGGGGATTCACCCCTCCACTTT
CASSWGPGGDSPLHF
>-|-|TRBJ2-5|TRBV5-1
TGCGCCAGCAGCTTTGGGGCAGCCTTGTCGGCGGAGACCCAGTACTTC
CASSFGAALSAETQYF
>-|TRBD2|TRBJ2-5|TRBV27
TGTGCCAGCAGTTTAAGTCGGGGGGGAGGAGAGACCCAGTACTTC
CASSLSRGGGETQYF
>-|-|TRBJ1-4|TRBV5-1
TGCGCCAGCAGCTTTGGGGGGCTCAAGGAAACTAATGAAAAACTGTTTTTT
CASSFGGLKETNEKLFF
>-|-|TRBJ2-7|TRBV7-8
TGTGCCAGCAGCTTAAAGGGGAACGAGCAGTACTTC
CASSLKGNEQYF
>-|TRBD1|TRBJ2-3|TRBV29-1
TGCAGCGTCTCACAGGGGGTTAAGGATACGCAGTATTTT
CSVSQGVKDTQYF
>-|-|TRBJ1-2|TRBV29-1
TGCAGCGCTACGGCAGGGGCCGCGGGCTACACCTTC
CSATAGAAGYTF
>-|-|TRBJ1-4|TRBV5-1
TGCGCCAGCAGCGGAGCGGCAGGGCCTGAAGAAAAACTGTTTTTT
CASSGAAGPEEKLFF
>-|TRBD2|TRBJ2-1|TRBV20-1
TGCAGTGCACCTTTAGCGGGGGTAAACAATGAGCAGTTCTTC
CSAPLAGVNNEQFF
>-|-|TRBJ2-2|TRBV2
TGTGCCAGCAGTTCCCTTCCCGAGGGCGGGGAGCTGTTTTTT
CASSSLPEGGELFF
>few|TRBD1|TRBJ2-5|TRBV7-3
TGTGCCAGCAGCTTAATGGGACAGCCCCAAGAGACCCAGTACTTC
CASSLMGQPQETQYF
>few|-|TRBJ2-3|TRBV27
TGTGCCAGCAGTTTATCCCCAGATACGCAGTATTTT
CASSLSPDTQYF
>many|-|TRBJ1-1|TRBV7-9
TGTGCCAGCAGCTTAGCGGTTGGGGAAGCTTTCTTT
CASSLAVGEAFF
>-|-|TRBJ2-1|TRBV29-1
TGCAGCCTACGGAAGGGTAGCTCCTACAATGAGCAGTTCTTC
CSLRKGSSYNEQFF
>few|-|TRBJ2-3|TRBV29-1
TGCAGCTTTAGAGGGAGCACAGATACGCAGTATTTT
CSFRGSTDTQYF